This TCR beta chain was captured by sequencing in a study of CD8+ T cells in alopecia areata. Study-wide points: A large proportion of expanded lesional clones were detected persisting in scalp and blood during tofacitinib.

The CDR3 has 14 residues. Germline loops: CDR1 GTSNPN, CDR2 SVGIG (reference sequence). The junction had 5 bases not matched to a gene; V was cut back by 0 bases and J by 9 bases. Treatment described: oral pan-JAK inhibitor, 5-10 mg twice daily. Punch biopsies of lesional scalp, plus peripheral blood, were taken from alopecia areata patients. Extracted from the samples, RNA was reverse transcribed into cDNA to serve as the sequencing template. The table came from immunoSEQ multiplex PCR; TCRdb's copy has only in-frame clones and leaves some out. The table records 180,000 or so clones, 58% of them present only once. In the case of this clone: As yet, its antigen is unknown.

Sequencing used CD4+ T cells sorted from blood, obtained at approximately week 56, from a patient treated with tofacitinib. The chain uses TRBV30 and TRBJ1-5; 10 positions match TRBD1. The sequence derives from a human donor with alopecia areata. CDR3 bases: TGTGCCTGGAGTGTGGGGGACAGGGGATCGCCCCAGCATTTT. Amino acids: CAWSVGDRGSPQHF.